Following are 21 T cell receptor beta chains from one sample sequenced in a study of OX40 agonist ivuxolimab in advanced cancers. Only in-frame clones appear in the TCRdb table, and some are missing; sequencing was by immunoSEQ multiplex PCR. The sample carries 40,000 to 45,000 clones, around 87% recorded once. The specimen was CD4+ or CD8+ T cells sorted from blood, collected in a trial of the OX40 agonist ivuxolimab. The receptors originated from an adult with an advanced solid tumor such as melanoma, head and neck, liver or kidney cancer.

The chain couples TRBV7-2 to TRBJ1-3, with a tentative D call TRBD1 (6 bases). Germline CDR1 and CDR2: SGHTA and FQGNSA. V was shortened by 5 bases and J by 3 bases, with 11 bases between the two germline ends. The CDR3 covers 14 residues. DNA for the CDR3: TGTGCCAGCAGCCCACAGGGCGTTGGAAACACCATATATTTT. Encoded protein: CASSPQGVGNTIYF.

The chain recombines TRBV10-2 with TRBJ2-7; 8 positions agree with TRBD1. Trimming took 0 bases from V and 6 from J; bases not matched to a gene: 4. The CDR3 sequence is 14 residues long. Germline V gene lookup returns CDR1 WSHSY and CDR2 SAAADI. The CDR3 nucleotides read TGCGCCAGCAGTGAGTCTGGACAGGGTCCCGAGCAGTACTTC. Translation gives CASSESGQGPEQYF.

The chain is built from TRBV30 and TRBJ2-2, with D unresolved. Germline CDR1 reads GTSNPN; CDR2 reads SVGIG (reference sequence). The CDR3 consists of 11 residues. The ends were cut back, 6 bases at V and 5 bases at J, with 7 bases in the middle. CDR3 DNA: TGTGCCTGTGACCGAACCGGGGAGCTGTTTTTT. It codes for CACDRTGELFF. The full variable domain, completed using reference TRBV30 and TRBJ2-2, is SQTIHQWPATLVQPVGSPLSLECTVEGTSNPNLYWYRQAAGRGLQLLFYSVGIGQISSEVPQNLSASRPQDRQFILSSKKLLLSDSGFYLCACDRTGELFFGEGSRLTVL.

The table lists this clone with a count of one. The chain joins TRBV10-2 to TRBJ2-1, with TRBD2 identical over 12 bases. This CDR3 has 17 amino acids. J was trimmed by 8 bases and V by 3 bases; bases with no gene match: 11. Per the germline V gene, CDR1 is WSHSY and CDR2 is SAAADI. This CDR3 is CASSDSLWSSGRDEQFF. The CDR3 DNA sequence: TGCGCCAGCAGTGATTCGTTGTGGTCTAGCGGGAGGGATGAGCAGTTCTTC.

This clone was seen just once. CDR3 sequence reads: CASSLGSGGINQPQHF. The CDR3 nucleotides are TGTGCCAGCAGCTTAGGGTCCGGGGGCATAAATCAGCCCCAGCATTTT. The chain employs TRBV7-8 and TRBJ1-5; D possibly corresponds to TRBD1 (6 bases). V was pared by 1 base and J by 4 bases, with 14 bases between. The CDR3 runs to 16 residues. In germline, CDR1 is SGHVS, CDR2 FQNEAQ.

The chain couples TRBV2 to TRBJ2-3; no clear D. Germline-derived CDR1 and CDR2 are SNHLY and FYNNEI. The CDR3 is 16 amino acids. The germline V and J ends were trimmed by 5 bases and 0 bases, with 15 bases remaining between them. For the CDR3, the DNA is TGTGCCAGCAGTTTGATAGACTCCCTAAGCACAGATACGCAGTATTTT. Amino acids: CASSLIDSLSTDTQYF.

The CDR3 spells CASSPLSLAYGYTF. The CDR3 DNA reads TGTGCCAGCAGTCCTTTATCGCTGGCCTATGGCTACACCTTC. The gene calls are TRBV6-5 and TRBJ1-2, with D unclear. This CDR3 is 14 amino acids long. The V end was cut by 5 bases, the J end by 4 bases, with 14 bases between. Germline CDR1 reads MNHEY; CDR2 reads SVGAGI.

The gene calls are TRBV7-8 and TRBJ1-4; D is uncertain. V was trimmed by 3 bases and J by 8 bases, leaving 7 bases between them. Germline-derived CDR1 and CDR2 are SGHVS and FQNEAQ. CDR3 size: 12 residues. The CDR3 loop is CASSFLGEKLFF. The CDR3 region has the DNA TGTGCCAGCAGCTTTCTAGGGGAAAAACTGTTTTTT.

The gene calls are TRBV10-3 and TRBJ1-4; a weak D match, TRBD1 (5 bases). Germline V gene data show CDR1 as ENHRY and CDR2 as SYGVKD. This CDR3 contains 13 residues. V gave up 10 bases and J gave up 7 bases, with 16 bases separating them. CDR3 nucleotide sequence: TGTGCCACCCAGGGTAGGCCTTCTGAAAAACTGTTTTTT. Translating it yields CATQGRPSEKLFF.

The chain joins TRBV28 to TRBJ2-3; 8 nucleotides align to TRBD2. The CDR3 covers 15 residues. Germline trimming cut 4 bases from V and 6 bases from J; bases unmatched to any gene: 9. Germline CDR1 reads MDHEN; CDR2 reads SYDVKM. In DNA form, the CDR3 reads TGTGCCAGCAGTTCTCCGGGAGGGCCAGGGGATACGCAGTATTTT. This encodes CASSSPGGPGDTQYF.

The CDR3 DNA is TGTGCCTGGAGTTGGGAAGGACAGAAACTGTTTTTT. This translates into CAWSWEGQKLFF. The genes are TRBV30 and TRBJ1-4; tentatively, D is TRBD1 (6 bases). This CDR3 region has 12 residues. Between the trimmed V and J ends, which lost 2 bases and 11 bases, there was a span of 12 bases. CDR1 and CDR2 from the germline V gene are GTSNPN and SVGIG (reference sequence).

The rearrangement joins TRBV7-8 to TRBJ1-1; no reliable D call. The germline CDR1 and CDR2 sequences are SGHVS and FQNEAQ. V lost 3 bases, J lost 4 bases, and 18 bases lay in between. The CDR3 loop spans 16 amino acids. The CDR3 region has the DNA TGTGCCAGCAGCTTTCTTAGTCAGACGCGGGGCACTGAAGCTTTCTTT. Translation gives CASSFLSQTRGTEAFF.

The CDR3 DNA follows: TGCACCAGCAGCCAAGTGTTCCAGGGGGAAGGTAACTATGGCTACACCTTC. It encodes CTSSQVFQGEGNYGYTF. The gene calls are TRBV1 and TRBJ1-2; the table's D call, TRBD1, was not checked against the DNA. TRBV1 is a pseudogene. The CDR3 consists of 17 residues.

V usage is TRBV4-2 and J usage is TRBJ2-5, with TRBD2 matching over 9 bases. V shed 4 bases and J 6 bases; nucleotides not matched to a gene: 12. CDR1 and CDR2 (germline): LGHNA, YNFKEQ. This CDR3 contains 16 residues. CDR3 nucleotides: TGTGCCAGCAGCCCCCGGCGGGGGGGTTCTTCGCAGACCCAGTACTTC. It is translated as CASSPRRGGSSQTQYF.

The V and J genes are TRBV7-6 and TRBJ2-1; D not resolved. Germline V lookup: CDR1 SGHVS, CDR2 FNYEAQ. The CDR3 is 13 residues long. Trimming removed 3 bases at V and 6 bases at J, with 9 bases between. The CDR3 here is CASSLTPSNEQFF. The CDR3, as DNA: TGTGCCAGCAGCTTGACCCCCAGCAATGAGCAGTTCTTC.

This chain connects TRBV4-2 to TRBJ1-1; tentatively, D is TRBD1 (6 bases). The CDR3 extends over 17 amino acids. The germline V gene has CDR1 LGHNA and CDR2 YNFKEQ. Trimming took 1 base from V and 5 from J, leaving 20 bases between them. CDR3 nucleotide sequence: TGTGCCAGCAGCCAAGCCCTATGGCGAGGGGGTAGGACTGAAGCTTTCTTT. It translates to CASSQALWRGGRTEAFF.

This clone was recorded only once. The V and J genes are TRBV6-7 and TRBJ2-1; D is ambiguous. TRBV6-7 is given ORF status, its function remaining uncertain. CDR3 length equals 16 residues. Deletions cut 3 bases from V and 0 bases from J, with 12 bases between. The CDR3 protein is CASSYKGRSSYNEQFF. For the CDR3, the DNA is TGTGCCAGCAGTTATAAAGGGCGAAGCTCCTACAATGAGCAGTTCTTC.

This clone was counted between two and nine times. The rearrangement links TRBV7-9 to TRBJ2-7; D is unresolved. With 1 base removed from V and 2 bases from J, the gap between germline ends came to 9 bases. This CDR3 region has 14 residues. Per the germline V gene, CDR1 is SEHNR and CDR2 is FQNEAQ (reference sequence). This CDR3 reads CASSLVGVAYEQYF. The DNA for the CDR3 is TGTGCCAGCAGCTTAGTTGGCGTAGCCTACGAGCAGTACTTC.

This clone was observed a few times. The CDR3: CASSLADTASWAFF. The CDR3 region has the DNA TGCGCCAGCAGCTTGGCCGATACCGCCTCTTGGGCTTTCTTT. The chain has TRBV5-1 and TRBJ1-1; D is unclear. This CDR3 is 14 amino acids long. V shed 0 bases and J shed 11 bases, with 17 bases lying between them. Germline loops: CDR1 SGHRS, CDR2 YFSETQ.

V gene TRBV6-6 combines with J gene TRBJ1-5, with TRBD1 identical over 8 bases. This CDR3 is built from 13 residues. Germline assignment: CDR1 MNHNY and CDR2 SVGAGI (reference sequence). V was pared by 8 bases and J by 5 bases, with 5 bases of the junction left unmatched. As DNA, the CDR3 is TGTGCCAGCTGCCAGGGGGCCGATCAGCCCCAGCATTTT. Translation: CASCQGADQPQHF.

This clone was observed a single time. V gene TRBV19 combines with J gene TRBJ1-1; TRBD1 aligns across 7 bases. This CDR3 is built from 17 residues. The V gene's germline CDR1 is LNHDA and CDR2 SQIVND (reference sequence). V was pared by 5 bases and J by 2 bases, with 14 bases of the junction left unmatched. The CDR3 loop reads CASSARQGTFGNTEAFF. CDR3 bases: TGTGCCAGTAGTGCCCGACAGGGTACTTTCGGCAACACTGAAGCTTTCTTT.